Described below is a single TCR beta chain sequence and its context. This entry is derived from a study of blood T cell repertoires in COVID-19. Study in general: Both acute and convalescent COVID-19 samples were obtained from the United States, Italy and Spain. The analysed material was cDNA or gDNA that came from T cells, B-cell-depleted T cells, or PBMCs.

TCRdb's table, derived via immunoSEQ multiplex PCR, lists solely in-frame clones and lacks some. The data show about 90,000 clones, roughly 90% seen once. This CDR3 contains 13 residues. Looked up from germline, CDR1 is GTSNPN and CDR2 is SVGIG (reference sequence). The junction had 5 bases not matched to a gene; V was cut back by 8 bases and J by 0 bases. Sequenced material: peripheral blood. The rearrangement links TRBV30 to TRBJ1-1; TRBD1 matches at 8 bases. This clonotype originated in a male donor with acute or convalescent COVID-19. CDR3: CARRTGMNTEAFF. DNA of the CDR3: TGTGCCCGAAGGACAGGGATGAACACTGAAGCTTTCTTT.